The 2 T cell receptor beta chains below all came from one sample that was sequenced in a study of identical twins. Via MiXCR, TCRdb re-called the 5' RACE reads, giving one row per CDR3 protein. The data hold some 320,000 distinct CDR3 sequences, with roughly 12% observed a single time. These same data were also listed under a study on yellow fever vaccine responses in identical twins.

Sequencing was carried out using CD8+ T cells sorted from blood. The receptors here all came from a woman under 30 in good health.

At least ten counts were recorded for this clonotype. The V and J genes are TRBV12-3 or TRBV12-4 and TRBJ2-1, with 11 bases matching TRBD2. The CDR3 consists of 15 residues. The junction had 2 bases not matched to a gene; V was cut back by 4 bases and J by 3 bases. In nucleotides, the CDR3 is TGTGCCAGCAGTTCTAGCGGGAGGAACTACAATGAGCAGTTCTTC. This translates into CASSSSGRNYNEQFF.

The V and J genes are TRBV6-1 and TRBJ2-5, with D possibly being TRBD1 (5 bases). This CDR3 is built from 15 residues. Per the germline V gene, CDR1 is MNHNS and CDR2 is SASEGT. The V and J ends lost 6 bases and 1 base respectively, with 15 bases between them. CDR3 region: CASSPIRAPQETQYF. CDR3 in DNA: TGTGCCAGCAGCCCTATCAGGGCCCCCCAAGAGACCCAGTACTTC.